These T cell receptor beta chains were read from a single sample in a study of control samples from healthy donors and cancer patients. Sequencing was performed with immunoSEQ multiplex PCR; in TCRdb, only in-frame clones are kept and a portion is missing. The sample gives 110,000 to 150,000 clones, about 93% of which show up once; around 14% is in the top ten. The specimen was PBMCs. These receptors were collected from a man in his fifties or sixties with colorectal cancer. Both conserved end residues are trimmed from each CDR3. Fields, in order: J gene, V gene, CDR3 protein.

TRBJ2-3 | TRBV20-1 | SARVDTQY
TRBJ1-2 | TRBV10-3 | AISGQSNGYT
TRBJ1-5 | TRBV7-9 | ASSPLGGTQPQH
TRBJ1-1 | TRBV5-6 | ASSALYEGTEAF
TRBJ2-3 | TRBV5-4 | ASSLGGGAADTQY
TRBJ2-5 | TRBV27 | ASRGLAGLETQY
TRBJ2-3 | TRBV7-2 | ASSLGVEQVTDTQY
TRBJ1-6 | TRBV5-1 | ASSLAGNSPLH
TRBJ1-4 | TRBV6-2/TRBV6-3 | ASSSGGRPNEKLF
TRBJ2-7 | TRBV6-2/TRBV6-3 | ASSRTYEQY
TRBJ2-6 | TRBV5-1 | ASSLAAISGANVLT
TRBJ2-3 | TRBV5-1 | ASSPGLAGTSGTDTQY
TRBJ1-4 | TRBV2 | ASKAGVPNEKLF
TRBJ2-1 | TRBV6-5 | ASSYPATGEQF
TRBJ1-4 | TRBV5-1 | ASSPRGGIATNEKLF
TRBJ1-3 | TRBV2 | ASRFTATGNTIY
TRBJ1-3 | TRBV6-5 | ASSRQTSSGNTIY
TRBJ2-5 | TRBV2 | ASSSGGAGQETQY
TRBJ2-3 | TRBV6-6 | ASRPQTAESTDTQY
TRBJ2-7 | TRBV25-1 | ASSEPGGVSYEQY
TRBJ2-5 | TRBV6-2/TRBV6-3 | ASSYSQRETQY